Shown below are 6 T cell receptor beta chains from a single sample sequenced in a study of cytomegalovirus exposure and HLA in healthy donors. A multiplex PCR was run with 60 Vbeta primers and 13 Jbeta primers. Sequenced by immunoSEQ multiplex PCR; TCRdb stores in-frame clones only, minus some. The table includes about 140,000 clones, over 60% detected once. Sequenced: PBMCs. The receptors shown here come from a middle-aged woman in good health and CMV-seronegative.

This sequence joins TRBV30 and TRBJ1-5, with a possible D match to TRBD1 (6 bases). This CDR3 is built from 13 residues. The germline V and J ends were trimmed by 1 base and 7 bases, with 11 bases remaining between them. CDR1 GTSNPN and CDR2 SVGIG come from the germline V gene (reference sequence). CDR3 sequence reads: CAWSGYTGQPQHF. In DNA form, the CDR3 reads TGTGCCTGGAGTGGTTACACAGGGCAGCCCCAGCATTTT.

This clone appeared once. V is TRBV9 and J is TRBJ1-1; D ambiguous. The CDR3 runs to 14 residues. Trimming left V 0 bases short and J 5 bases short, with 11 bases between. Per the germline V gene, CDR1 is SGDLS and CDR2 is YYNGEE. The CDR3 spells CASSVATRNTEAFF. The CDR3 bases are TGTGCCAGCAGCGTAGCTACCAGGAATACTGAAGCTTTCTTT.

The chain has TRBV10-3 and TRBJ1-1, with 7 positions matching TRBD1. The CDR3 covers 16 residues. The junction had 12 bases not matched to a gene; V was cut back by 6 bases and J by 2 bases. CDR1 is ENHRY and CDR2 is SYGVKD in the germline V gene. The CDR3 here is CAIRNRQGEGNTEAFF. DNA of the CDR3: TGTGCCATCAGAAACCGACAGGGAGAGGGTAACACTGAAGCTTTCTTT.

The chain has TRBV28 and TRBJ1-1; possible D gene TRBD1, 6 bases. V lost 3 bases, J lost 4 bases, and 18 bases lay in between. The V gene's germline CDR1 is MDHEN and CDR2 SYDVKM. This CDR3 contains 16 residues. The CDR3 DNA sequence: TGTGCCAGCAGTTTGGATGCGGTCAAACAGGGCACTGAAGCTTTCTTT. Translation: CASSLDAVKQGTEAFF. Based on the CDR3 plus reference TRBV28 and TRBJ1-1, the full variable domain is DVKVTQSSRYLVKRTGEKVFLECVQDMDHENMFWYRQDPGLGLRLIYFSYDVKMKEKGDIPEGYSVSREKKERFSLILESASTNQTSMYLCASSLDAVKQGTEAFFGQGTRLTVV.

The V call is TRBV28, the J call TRBJ2-1; no reliable D call. This CDR3 has 13 residues. Trimming took off 6 bases at V and 9 bases at J, with 15 bases between the two ends. Per germline, CDR1 MDHEN and CDR2 SYDVKM. This CDR3 is CASSLSEFSEQFF. The CDR3 DNA follows: TGTGCCAGCAGCCTCTCTGAATTCAGTGAGCAGTTCTTC.

This chain links TRBV28 with TRBJ1-3, with D maybe TRBD1 (5 bases). V was cut by 2 bases and J by 4 bases, with 15 bases left in between. This CDR3 region has 16 residues. Germline V CDR1 and CDR2: MDHEN, SYDVKM. CDR3 in amino acids: CASSLISRAYGNTIYF. In DNA, the CDR3 is TGTGCCAGCAGTTTAATTTCCAGGGCGTACGGAAACACCATATATTTT.